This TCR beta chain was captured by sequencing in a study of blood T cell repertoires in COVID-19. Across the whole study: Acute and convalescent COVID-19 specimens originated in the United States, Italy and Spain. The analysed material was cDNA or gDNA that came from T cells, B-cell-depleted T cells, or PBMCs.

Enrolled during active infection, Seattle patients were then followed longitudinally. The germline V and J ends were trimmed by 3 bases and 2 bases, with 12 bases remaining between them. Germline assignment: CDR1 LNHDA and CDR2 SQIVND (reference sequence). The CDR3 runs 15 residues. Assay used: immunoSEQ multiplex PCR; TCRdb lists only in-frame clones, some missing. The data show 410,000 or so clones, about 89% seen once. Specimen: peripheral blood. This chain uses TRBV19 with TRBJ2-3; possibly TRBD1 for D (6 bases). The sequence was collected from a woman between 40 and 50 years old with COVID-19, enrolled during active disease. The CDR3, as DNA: TGTGCCAGTAGTATTCGCGCAGGGGACACAGATACGCAGTATTTT. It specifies CASSIRAGDTDTQYF.